This TCR beta chain was recovered during a study of blood T cell repertoires in COVID-19. Overall study context: The analysed material was cDNA or gDNA that came from T cells, B-cell-depleted T cells, or PBMCs.

This clone was counted at least ten times. Trimming removed 4 bases from V and 8 bases from J, with 17 bases in between. Germline V gives CDR1 SEHNR, CDR2 FQNEAQ (reference sequence). The CDR3 loop spans 14 amino acids. The table came from immunoSEQ multiplex PCR; TCRdb's copy has only in-frame clones and leaves some out. The sample has some 380,000 clones, roughly 87% seen once. Sequenced sample: PBMCs or T cells enriched from blood (not recorded which). The receptor comes from a woman in her thirties or forties with acute COVID-19. The gene calls are TRBV7-9 and TRBJ1-2, with TRBD1 as a possible D gene (6 bases). CDR3 coding DNA: TGTGCCAGCAGCTCTCAGAACCACAGGGAAGGCTACACCTTC. It yields the protein CASSSQNHREGYTF.